These 28 T cell receptor beta chains came from one sample sequenced in a study of blood T cell repertoires in COVID-19. Only in-frame clones appear in the TCRdb table, and some are missing; sequencing was by immunoSEQ multiplex PCR. The sample consists of some 150,000 clones, around 78% of them appearing once. Sequenced sample: PBMCs or T cells enriched from blood (not recorded which). The receptors were sampled from a woman aged 50 to 60 who had recovered from COVID-19.

This chain joins TRBV7-2 and TRBJ1-3; D call uncertain. V lost 6 bases, J lost 0 bases, and 9 bases lay in between. This CDR3 region has 14 residues. The germline CDR1 and CDR2 sequences are SGHTA and FQGNSA. Here the CDR3 reads CASRPASSGNTIYF. CDR3 DNA sequence: TGTGCCAGCAGACCGGCTAGCTCTGGAAACACCATATATTTT.

The chain employs TRBV15 and TRBJ2-6; perhaps TRBD2 as D (5 bases). V was pared by 1 base and J by 5 bases, with 9 bases between. This CDR3 comprises 15 residues. Germline CDR1 and CDR2: LNHNV and YYDKDF (reference sequence). CDR3 sequence: CATSRAGSWANVLTF. The CDR3 bases are TGTGCCACCAGCAGAGCGGGGTCTTGGGCCAACGTCCTGACTTTC. The whole variable domain, remainder taken from reference TRBV15 and TRBJ2-6, is DAMVIQNPRYQVTQFGKPVTLSCSQTLNHNVMYWYQQKSSQAPKLLFHYYDKDFNNEADTPDNFQSRRPNTSFCFLDIRSPGLGDTAMYLCATSRAGSWANVLTFGAGSRLTVL.

The V and J genes are TRBV5-1 and TRBJ2-3; D is uncertain. The CDR3 consists of 14 residues. V shed 4 bases and J shed 6 bases, with 15 bases lying between them. From germline, CDR1 is SGHRS and CDR2 YFSETQ. CDR3 DNA sequence: TGCGCCAGCAGCGAAACATCCTTCGGGGATACGCAGTATTTT. This sequence encodes CASSETSFGDTQYF.

The V call is TRBV28, the J call TRBJ1-3, with D hard to call. Between the trimmed V and J ends, which lost 6 bases and 3 bases, there was a span of 12 bases. Germline CDR1 reads MDHEN; CDR2 reads SYDVKM. The CDR3 is 14 residues long. CDR3 protein: CASSKQSLGNTIYF. In DNA form, the CDR3 reads TGTGCCAGCAGCAAACAGTCCCTTGGAAACACCATATATTTT.

Comment on this clone: Germline and junction disagree at one end, which may indicate a read error. In DNA, the CDR3 is TGTGCCATCAGTCGACAGGGGTCGAACACTGAAGCTTTCTTT. Translation gives CAISRQGSNTEAFF. This chain joins TRBV6-5 and TRBJ1-1; 8 positions match TRBD1. The CDR3 runs to 14 residues. Per the germline V gene, CDR1 is MNHEY and CDR2 is SVGAGI.

The V and J genes are TRBV6-4 and TRBJ1-2; 7 nucleotides align to TRBD1. CDR3 length equals 13 residues. CDR1 and CDR2 (germline): MRHNA, SNTAGT. Germline trimming cut 6 bases from V and 7 bases from J; bases unmatched to any gene: 8. Here the CDR3 DNA reads TGTGCCAGCAGGCAGGGGGTAGGCTCTGGCTACACCTTC. Protein sequence: CASRQGVGSGYTF.

The V gene is TRBV19, the J gene TRBJ2-1, with 8 bases that match TRBD1. The ends lost 6 bases at V and 4 bases at J; junction bases unmatched: 8. Germline V lookup: CDR1 LNHDA, CDR2 SQIVND (reference sequence). The CDR3 has 15 residues. The CDR3 protein is CASSQQGVGYNEQFF. CDR3 coding DNA: TGTGCCAGTAGCCAACAGGGGGTAGGGTACAATGAGCAGTTCTTC.

The rearrangement links TRBV27 to TRBJ2-2, with 7 bases lining up with TRBD2. V was clipped by 5 bases and J by 6 bases; unmatched bases: 6. Germline loops: CDR1 MNHEY, CDR2 SMNVEV (reference sequence). The CDR3 covers 14 residues. The chain's CDR3 is CASSPRGGAGELFF. DNA of the CDR3: TGTGCCAGCAGTCCCCGGGGAGGGGCCGGGGAGCTGTTTTTT.

This clone was seen once. The chain combines TRBV5-4 with TRBJ2-5; 13 nucleotides agree with TRBD2. Trimming cost V 3 bases and J 1 base; bases outside gene matches: 3. Per germline, CDR1 SGHNT and CDR2 YYREEE (reference sequence). The CDR3 sequence is 16 residues long. CDR3 bases: TGTGCCAGCAGCTGGGGGACTAGCGGGGCCCAAGAGACCCAGTACTTC. Translating gives CASSWGTSGAQETQYF.

This chain links TRBV4-3 with TRBJ2-7; 8 bases agree with TRBD2. The CDR3 has 15 amino acids. V lost 4 bases to trimming and J lost 4 bases; unmatched junction nucleotides: 9. Germline V lookup: CDR1 LGHNA, CDR2 YSLEER. CDR3 in amino acids: CASSRQRGPFYEQYV. The CDR3 DNA reads as TGCGCCAGCAGCCGCCAGCGGGGGCCCTTTTACGAGCAGTACGTC.

The chain joins TRBV5-8 to TRBJ1-5; D remains unclear. The CDR3 contains 11 residues. Germline lookup yields CDR1 SGHTS and CDR2 YDEGEE. V lost 7 bases, J lost 6 bases, and 8 bases lay in between. The DNA of the CDR3 is TGTGCCAGCCGAAAAGCTCAGCCCCAGCATTTT. Protein product: CASRKAQPQHF.

This chain uses TRBV29-1 with TRBJ2-7, with D possibly TRBD1 on 6 matching bases. The CDR3 has 12 amino acids. Germline V gene sequence: CDR1 SQVTM, CDR2 ANQGSEA. The V gene lost 6 bases and the J gene lost 6 bases, with 15 bases spanning the gap. The CDR3 here is CSVVTPTGEQYV. The CDR3 DNA follows: TGCAGCGTCGTAACTCCGACAGGCGAGCAGTACGTC.

This chain connects TRBV9 to TRBJ2-2; perhaps TRBD1 as D (6 bases). Trimming removed 0 bases at V and 1 base at J, with 13 bases between. This CDR3 contains 17 residues. The V gene's germline CDR1 is SGDLS and CDR2 YYNGEE. Written as DNA, the CDR3 is TGTGCCAGCAGCGTAGCTTTGACAGGTCGGAACACCGGGGAGCTGTTTTTT. This translates into CASSVALTGRNTGELFF.

This chain uses TRBV5-4 with TRBJ2-2, with 7 bases that match TRBD1. V gave up 3 bases and J gave up 4 bases; unmatched junction bases: 3. This CDR3 spans 14 amino acids. From germline, CDR1 is SGHNT and CDR2 YYREEE (reference sequence). The CDR3: CASSSDRSTGELFF. CDR3 coding DNA: TGTGCCAGCAGCTCGGACAGGAGCACCGGGGAGCTGTTTTTT.

This clone was seen a handful of times. The rearrangement links TRBV14 to TRBJ2-2; maybe TRBD2 (6 bases). Trimming stripped 4 bases from V and 6 bases from J, with 18 bases between. CDR1 is SGHDN and CDR2 is FVKESK in the germline V gene. The CDR3 contains 16 residues. The CDR3 here is CASSPRWGDGAGELFF. CDR3 nucleotide sequence: TGTGCCAGCAGCCCCCGGTGGGGGGACGGGGCCGGGGAGCTGTTTTTT. Together with reference TRBV14 and TRBJ2-2, the CDR3 gives the full variable domain: EAGVTQFPSHSVIEKGQTVTLRCDPISGHDNLYWYRRVMGKEIKFLLHFVKESKQDESGMPNNRFLAERTGGTYSTLKVQPAELEDSGVYFCASSPRWGDGAGELFFGEGSRLTVL.

The chain carries TRBV11-2 and TRBJ2-3; 12 bases are shared with TRBD2. The CDR3 extends over 15 amino acids. Germline V lookup: CDR1 SGHAT, CDR2 FQNNGV. The ends lost 6 bases at V and 1 base at J; junction bases unmatched: 2. The CDR3 DNA reads TGTGCCAGCAGTCGACTAGCGGGGGGCACAGATACGCAGTATTTT. Translation gives CASSRLAGGTDTQYF.

V and J are TRBV30 and TRBJ1-3; 9 bases line up with TRBD1. V trimming: 2 bases; J trimming: 4 bases; junction bases outside the gene matches: 3. The CDR3 consists of 14 residues. CDR1 is GTSNPN and CDR2 is SVGIG in the germline V gene (reference sequence). The CDR3 bases are TGTGCCTGGAGTCTCGGGACAGGGGGAAACACCATATATTTT. Translation gives CAWSLGTGGNTIYF.

This rearrangement joins TRBV21-1 to TRBJ2-5; TRBD2, the table's D call, lacks a check against the DNA. TRBV21-1 is reported as a pseudogene. CDR3 length: 14 amino acids. CDR3 sequence: CASSKYRGAETQYF. CDR3 in DNA: TGTGCCAGCAGCAAATATCGGGGTGCGGAGACCCAGTACTTC.

This rearrangement joins TRBV11-2 to TRBJ1-1; D uncertain. Germline V lookup: CDR1 SGHAT, CDR2 FQNNGV. The V and J ends lost 3 bases and 5 bases respectively, with 22 bases between them. The CDR3 is 17 amino acids. The CDR3 bases are TGTGCCAGCAGCTTGTTTCGATTGGCGGACTACACAACTGAAGCTTTCTTT. It codes for CASSLFRLADYTTEAFF.

The chain links TRBV9 to TRBJ1-1, with 8 bases that match TRBD1. The V gene end was trimmed by 0 bases and the J gene end by 4 bases; junction bases not matched to a gene: 2. Germline V gene lookup returns CDR1 SGDLS and CDR2 YYNGEE. This CDR3 spans 14 amino acids. The CDR3 here is CASSVVRGRTEAFF. CDR3 nucleotide sequence: TGTGCCAGCAGCGTAGTCAGGGGGCGCACTGAAGCTTTCTTT.

In its sample, this clone was seen once. CDR3 residues: CASSLGTSSNEQFF. The CDR3 DNA sequence: TGCGCCAGCAGCCTGGGGACTAGCTCCAATGAGCAGTTCTTC. The chain employs TRBV5-1 and TRBJ2-1; 9 nucleotides match TRBD2. After removal of 4 bases from V and 6 bases from J, the junction contained 5 bases not matched to a gene. The CDR3 is 14 amino acids. The germline V gene encodes CDR1 SGHRS and CDR2 YFSETQ.

This clone turned up a few times. The chain joins TRBV28 to TRBJ2-7; a weak D match, TRBD1 (6 bases). Germline-derived CDR1 and CDR2 are MDHEN and SYDVKM. V was shortened by 6 bases and J by 6 bases, with 15 bases between the two germline ends. This CDR3 comprises 13 residues. The CDR3 sequence is CASSRRRGSEQYV. CDR3 sequence (DNA): TGTGCCAGCAGCCGCCGCAGGGGATCCGAGCAGTACGTC.

V is TRBV4-1 and J is TRBJ2-3; 9 nucleotides line up with TRBD2. The trim removed 0 bases at V and 2 bases at J, leaving 6 bases unmatched. This CDR3 region has 17 residues. Germline V gene lookup returns CDR1 MGHRA and CDR2 YSYEKL. CDR3 coding DNA: TGCGCCAGCAGCCAAGACTTTACTAGCGGGTACACAGATACGCAGTATTTT. This codes for CASSQDFTSGYTDTQYF.

This chain uses TRBV7-9 with TRBJ2-3; 12 positions agree with TRBD2. J lost 7 bases, V lost 5 bases, and 7 bases had no gene match. The CDR3 is 15 residues long. Germline V gene lookup returns CDR1 SEHNR and CDR2 FQNEAQ (reference sequence). This CDR3 is CASSPLAGGPNTQYF. The CDR3 DNA reads TGTGCCAGCAGCCCTCTAGCGGGAGGGCCCAATACGCAGTATTTT.

This chain connects TRBV5-1 to TRBJ2-1, with 10 positions matching TRBD2. The ends lost 2 bases at V and 4 bases at J; junction bases unmatched: 3. Germline V gives CDR1 SGHRS, CDR2 YFSETQ. This CDR3 is built from 15 residues. The CDR3 region is CASSLGTSVYNEQFF. Written as DNA, the CDR3 is TGCGCCAGCAGCTTAGGGACTAGCGTATACAATGAGCAGTTCTTC.

The rearrangement uses TRBV6-5 and TRBJ2-1, with 9 bases lining up with TRBD1. With V trimmed by 5 bases and J by 4 bases, 6 bases remained unmatched. Per germline, CDR1 MNHEY and CDR2 SVGAGI. The CDR3 sequence is 15 residues long. The CDR3 protein is CASSTGTGWYNEQFF. Here the CDR3 DNA reads TGTGCCAGCAGTACCGGGACAGGGTGGTACAATGAGCAGTTCTTC.

This sequence joins TRBV25-1 and TRBJ1-3; D is perhaps TRBD1 (6 bases). The CDR3 has 14 amino acids. Germline CDR1 is MGHDK and CDR2 is SYGVNS. Trimming removed 7 bases at V and 9 bases at J, with 19 bases between. For the CDR3, the DNA is TGTGCCAGCACCTTGACAGGACCCGTAAGCACCATATATTTT. Its protein is CASTLTGPVSTIYF.

J is TRBJ2-3 and V is TRBV9, with TRBD2 matching over 7 bases. The CDR3 sequence is 12 residues long. Germline assignment: CDR1 SGDLS and CDR2 YYNGEE. V was pared by 3 bases and J by 6 bases, with 1 base of the junction left unmatched. CDR3 sequence: CASSAGRDTQYF. The CDR3 nucleotides read TGTGCCAGCAGCGCCGGGAGGGATACGCAGTATTTT.